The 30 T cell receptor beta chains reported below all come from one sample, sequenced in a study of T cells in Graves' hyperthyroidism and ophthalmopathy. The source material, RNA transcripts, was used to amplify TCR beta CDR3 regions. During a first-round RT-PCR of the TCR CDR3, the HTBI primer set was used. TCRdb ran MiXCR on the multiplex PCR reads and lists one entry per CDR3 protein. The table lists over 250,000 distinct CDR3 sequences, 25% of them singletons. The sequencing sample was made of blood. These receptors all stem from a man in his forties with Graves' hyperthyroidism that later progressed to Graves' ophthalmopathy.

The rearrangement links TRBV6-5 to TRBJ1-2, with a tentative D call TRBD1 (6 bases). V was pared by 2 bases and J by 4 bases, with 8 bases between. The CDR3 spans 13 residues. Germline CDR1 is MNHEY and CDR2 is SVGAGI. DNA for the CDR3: TGTGCCAGCAGTTACACAGGGATCTATGGCTACACCTTC. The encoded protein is CASSYTGIYGYTF.

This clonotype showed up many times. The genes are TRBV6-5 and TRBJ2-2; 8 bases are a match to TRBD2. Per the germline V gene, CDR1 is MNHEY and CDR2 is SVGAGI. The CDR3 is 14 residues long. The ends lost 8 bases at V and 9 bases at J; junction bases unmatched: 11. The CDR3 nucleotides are TGTGCCAGCGGACTAGCCCTGGGGGTTAGGGAGCTGTTTTTT. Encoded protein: CASGLALGVRELFF.

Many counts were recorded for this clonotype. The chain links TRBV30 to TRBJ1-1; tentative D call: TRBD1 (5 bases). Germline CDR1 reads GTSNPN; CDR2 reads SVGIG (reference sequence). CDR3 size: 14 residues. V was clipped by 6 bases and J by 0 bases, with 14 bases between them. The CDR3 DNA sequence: TGTGCCTGTAATGATTGGGGCCTGAACACTGAAGCTTTCTTT. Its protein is CACNDWGLNTEAFF.

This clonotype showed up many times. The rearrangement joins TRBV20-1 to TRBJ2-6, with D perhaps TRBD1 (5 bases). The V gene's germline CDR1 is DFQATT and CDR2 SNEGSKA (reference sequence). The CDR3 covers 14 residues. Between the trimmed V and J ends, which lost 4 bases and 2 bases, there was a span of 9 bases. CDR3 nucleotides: TGCAGTGCTATTCCAGGGCCTGGGGCCAACGTCCTGACTTTC. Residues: CSAIPGPGANVLTF.

The CDR3 DNA follows: TGTGCCAGCAGCTACGGTTCAGGAGAGACCCAGTACTTC. Its protein is CASSYGSGETQYF. The chain combines TRBV7-2 with TRBJ2-5; D ambiguous. V gave up 4 bases and J gave up 4 bases, with 10 bases separating them. Germline V lookup: CDR1 SGHTA, CDR2 FQGNSA. This CDR3 is 13 amino acids long.

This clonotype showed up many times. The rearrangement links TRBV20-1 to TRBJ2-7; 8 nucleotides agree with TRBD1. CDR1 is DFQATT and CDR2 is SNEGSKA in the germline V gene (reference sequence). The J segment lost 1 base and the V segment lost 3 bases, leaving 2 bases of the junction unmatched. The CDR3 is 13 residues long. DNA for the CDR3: TGCAGTGCTAGTGGACAGGGATCCTACGAGCAGTACTTC. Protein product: CSASGQGSYEQYF.

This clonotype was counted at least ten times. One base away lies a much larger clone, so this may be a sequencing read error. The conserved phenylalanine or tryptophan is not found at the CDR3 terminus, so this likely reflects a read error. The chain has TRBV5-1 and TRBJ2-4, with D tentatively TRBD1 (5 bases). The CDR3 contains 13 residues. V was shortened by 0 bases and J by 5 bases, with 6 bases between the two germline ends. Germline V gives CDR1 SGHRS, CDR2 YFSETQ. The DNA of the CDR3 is TGCGCCAGCAGCTTGGGACAGCAAAACATTCAGTACCTC. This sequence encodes CASSLGQQNIQYL.

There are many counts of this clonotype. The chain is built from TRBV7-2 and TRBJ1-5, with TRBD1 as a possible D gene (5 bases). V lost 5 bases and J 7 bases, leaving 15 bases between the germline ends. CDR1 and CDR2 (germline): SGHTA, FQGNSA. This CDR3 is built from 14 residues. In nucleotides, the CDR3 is TGTGCCAGCAGCCGTGGGGGGGTTGGACAGCCCCAGCATTTT. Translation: CASSRGGVGQPQHF.

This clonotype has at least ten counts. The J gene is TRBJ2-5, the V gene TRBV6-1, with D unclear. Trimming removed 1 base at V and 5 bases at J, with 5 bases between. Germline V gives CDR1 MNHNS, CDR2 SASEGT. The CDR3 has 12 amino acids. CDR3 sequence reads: CASSEVWETQYF. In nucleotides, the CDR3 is TGTGCCAGCAGTGAAGTCTGGGAGACCCAGTACTTC.

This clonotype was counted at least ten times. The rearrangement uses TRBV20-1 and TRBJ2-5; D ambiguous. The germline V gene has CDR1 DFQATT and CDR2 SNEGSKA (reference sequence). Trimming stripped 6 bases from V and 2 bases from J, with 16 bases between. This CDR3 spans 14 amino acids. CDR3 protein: CSAPRMAIQETQYF. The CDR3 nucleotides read TGCAGTGCCCCTAGAATGGCTATTCAAGAGACCCAGTACTTC.

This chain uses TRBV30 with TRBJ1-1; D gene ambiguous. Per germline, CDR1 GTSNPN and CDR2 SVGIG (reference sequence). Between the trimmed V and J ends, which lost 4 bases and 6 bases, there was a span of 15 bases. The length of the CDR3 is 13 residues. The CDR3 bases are TGTGCCTGGACGGTCGGCACGGACTCTGAAGCTTTCTTT. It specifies CAWTVGTDSEAFF.

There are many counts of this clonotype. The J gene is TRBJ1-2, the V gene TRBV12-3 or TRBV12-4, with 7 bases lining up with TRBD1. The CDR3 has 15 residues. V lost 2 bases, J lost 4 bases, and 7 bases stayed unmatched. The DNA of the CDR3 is TGTGCCAGCAGTTTAAGCGATGGACAGGTCTATGGCTACACCTTC. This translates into CASSLSDGQVYGYTF.

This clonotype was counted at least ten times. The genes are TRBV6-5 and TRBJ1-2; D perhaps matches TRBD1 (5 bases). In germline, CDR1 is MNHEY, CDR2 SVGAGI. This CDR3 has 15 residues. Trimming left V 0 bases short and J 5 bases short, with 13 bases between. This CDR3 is CASSYSGVFEYGYTF. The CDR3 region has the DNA TGTGCCAGCAGTTACTCGGGGGTATTTGAGTATGGCTACACCTTC.

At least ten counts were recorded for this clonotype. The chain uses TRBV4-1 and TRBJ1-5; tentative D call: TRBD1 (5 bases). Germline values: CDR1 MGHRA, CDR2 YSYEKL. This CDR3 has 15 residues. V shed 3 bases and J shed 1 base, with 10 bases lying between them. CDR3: CASSQFPGSNQPQHF. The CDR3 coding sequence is TGCGCCAGCAGCCAGTTTCCAGGGAGCAATCAGCCCCAGCATTTT.

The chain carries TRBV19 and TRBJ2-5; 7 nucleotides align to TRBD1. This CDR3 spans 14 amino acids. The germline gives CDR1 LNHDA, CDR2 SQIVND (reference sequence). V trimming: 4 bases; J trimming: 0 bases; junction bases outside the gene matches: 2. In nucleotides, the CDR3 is TGTGCCAGTAGTAACAGGGGATACCAAGAGACCCAGTACTTC. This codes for CASSNRGYQETQYF. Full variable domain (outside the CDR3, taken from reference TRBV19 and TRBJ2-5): DGGITQSPKYLFRKEGQNVTLSCEQNLNHDAMYWYRQDPGQGLRLIYYSQIVNDFQKGDIAEGYSVSREKKESFPLTVTSAQKNPTAFYLCASSNRGYQETQYFGPGTRLLVL.

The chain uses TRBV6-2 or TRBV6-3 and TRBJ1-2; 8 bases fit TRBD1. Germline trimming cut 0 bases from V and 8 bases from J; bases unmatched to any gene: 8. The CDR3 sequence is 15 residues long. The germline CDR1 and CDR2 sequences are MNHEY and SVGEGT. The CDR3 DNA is TGTGCCAGCAGTTACTCGACTTCAGGGGGCGAAGGCTACACCTTC. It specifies CASSYSTSGGEGYTF.

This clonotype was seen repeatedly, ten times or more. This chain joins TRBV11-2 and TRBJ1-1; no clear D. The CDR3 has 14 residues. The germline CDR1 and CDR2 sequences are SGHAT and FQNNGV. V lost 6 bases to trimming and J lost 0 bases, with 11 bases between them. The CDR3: CASSPTLLNTEAFF. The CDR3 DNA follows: TGTGCCAGCAGTCCGACTCTTTTGAACACTGAAGCTTTCTTT. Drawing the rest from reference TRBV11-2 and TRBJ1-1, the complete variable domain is EAGVAQSPRYKIIEKRQSVAFWCNPISGHATLYWYQQILGQGPKLLIQFQNNGVVDDSQLPKDRFSAERLKGVDSTLKIQPAKLEDSAVYLCASSPTLLNTEAFFGQGTRLTVV.

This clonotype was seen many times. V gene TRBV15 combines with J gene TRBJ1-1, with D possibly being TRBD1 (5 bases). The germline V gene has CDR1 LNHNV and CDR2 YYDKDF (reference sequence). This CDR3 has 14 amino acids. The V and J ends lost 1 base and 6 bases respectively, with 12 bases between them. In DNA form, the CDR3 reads TGTGCCACCAGCAGAGTTCGGGGCGCGTCTGAAGCTTTCTTT. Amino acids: CATSRVRGASEAFF.

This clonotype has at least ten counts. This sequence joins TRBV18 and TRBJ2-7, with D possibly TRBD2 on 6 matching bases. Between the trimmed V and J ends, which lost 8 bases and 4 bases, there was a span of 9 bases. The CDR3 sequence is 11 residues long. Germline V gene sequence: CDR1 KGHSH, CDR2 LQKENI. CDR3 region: CASGAGYEQYF. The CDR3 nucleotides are TGTGCCAGCGGCGCGGGATACGAGCAGTACTTC.

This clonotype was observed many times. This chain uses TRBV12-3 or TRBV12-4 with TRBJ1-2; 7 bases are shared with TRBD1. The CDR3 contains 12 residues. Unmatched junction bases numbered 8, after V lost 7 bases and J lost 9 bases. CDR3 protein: CASKKTGWSYTF. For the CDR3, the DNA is TGTGCCAGCAAGAAGACAGGGTGGAGCTACACCTTC.

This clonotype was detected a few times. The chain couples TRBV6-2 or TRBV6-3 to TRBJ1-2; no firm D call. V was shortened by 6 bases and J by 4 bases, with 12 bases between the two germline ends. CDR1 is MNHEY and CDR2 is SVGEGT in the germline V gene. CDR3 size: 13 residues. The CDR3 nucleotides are TGTGCCAGCAGCTCCTCGTGGACCTATGGCTACACCTTC. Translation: CASSSSWTYGYTF.

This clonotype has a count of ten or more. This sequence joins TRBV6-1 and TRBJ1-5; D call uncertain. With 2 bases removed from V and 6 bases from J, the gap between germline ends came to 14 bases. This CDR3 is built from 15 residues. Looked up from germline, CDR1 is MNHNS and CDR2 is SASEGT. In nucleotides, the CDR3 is TGTGCCAGCAGTGAATTCGTGTTGGGTTTTCAGCCCCAGCATTTT. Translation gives CASSEFVLGFQPQHF.

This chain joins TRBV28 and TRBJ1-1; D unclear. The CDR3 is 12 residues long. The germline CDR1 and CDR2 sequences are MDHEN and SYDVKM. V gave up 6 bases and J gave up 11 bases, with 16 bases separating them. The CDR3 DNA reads TGTGCCAGCAGCCAGCAGGTTTTCTCGGCTTTCTTT. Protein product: CASSQQVFSAFF.

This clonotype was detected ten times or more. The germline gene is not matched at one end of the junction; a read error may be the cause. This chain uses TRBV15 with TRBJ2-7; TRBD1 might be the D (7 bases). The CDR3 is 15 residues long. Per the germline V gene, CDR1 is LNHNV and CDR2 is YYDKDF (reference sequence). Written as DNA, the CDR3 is TGTGCCACCAGCAGAGAGGAGGGGGCGGGCTACGGGCAGTACTTC. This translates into CATSREEGAGYGQYF.

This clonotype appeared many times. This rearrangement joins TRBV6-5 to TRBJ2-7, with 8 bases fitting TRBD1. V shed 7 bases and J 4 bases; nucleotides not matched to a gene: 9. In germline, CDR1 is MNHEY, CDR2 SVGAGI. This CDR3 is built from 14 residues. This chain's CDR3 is CASTEDRDGYEQYF. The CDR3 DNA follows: TGTGCCAGCACCGAGGACAGGGACGGGTACGAGCAGTACTTC.

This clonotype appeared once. The CDR3 here is CASSEVWNEQFF. The CDR3 coding sequence is TGTGCCAGCAGTGAAGTGTGGAATGAGCAGTTCTTC. V and J are TRBV6-1 and TRBJ2-1, with D uncertain. This CDR3 contains 12 residues. V lost 1 base, J lost 7 bases, and 5 bases lay in between. CDR1 and CDR2 from the germline V gene are MNHNS and SASEGT.

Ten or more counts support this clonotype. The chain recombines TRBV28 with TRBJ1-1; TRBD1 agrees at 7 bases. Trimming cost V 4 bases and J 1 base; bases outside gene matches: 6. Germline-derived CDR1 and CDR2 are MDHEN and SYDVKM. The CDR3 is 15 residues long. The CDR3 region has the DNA TGTGCCAGCAGTTCTTCCGGGACAGCGAACACTGAAGCTTTCTTT. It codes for CASSSSGTANTEAFF. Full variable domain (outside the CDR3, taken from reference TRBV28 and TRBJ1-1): DVKVTQSSRYLVKRTGEKVFLECVQDMDHENMFWYRQDPGLGLRLIYFSYDVKMKEKGDIPEGYSVSREKKERFSLILESASTNQTSMYLCASSSSGTANTEAFFGQGTRLTVV.

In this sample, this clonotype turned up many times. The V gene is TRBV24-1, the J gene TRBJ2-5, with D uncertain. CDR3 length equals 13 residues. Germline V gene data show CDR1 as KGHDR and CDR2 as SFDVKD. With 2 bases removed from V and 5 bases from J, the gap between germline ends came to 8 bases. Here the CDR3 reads CATSDWSRETQYF. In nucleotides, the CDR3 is TGTGCCACCAGTGATTGGTCAAGGGAGACCCAGTACTTC.

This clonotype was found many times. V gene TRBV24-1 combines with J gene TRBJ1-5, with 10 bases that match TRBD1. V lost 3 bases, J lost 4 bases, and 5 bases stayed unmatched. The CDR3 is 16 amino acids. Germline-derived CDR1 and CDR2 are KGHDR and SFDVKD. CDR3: CATSDRDRGWNQPQHF. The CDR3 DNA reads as TGTGCCACCAGTGATCGGGACAGGGGTTGGAATCAGCCCCAGCATTTT.

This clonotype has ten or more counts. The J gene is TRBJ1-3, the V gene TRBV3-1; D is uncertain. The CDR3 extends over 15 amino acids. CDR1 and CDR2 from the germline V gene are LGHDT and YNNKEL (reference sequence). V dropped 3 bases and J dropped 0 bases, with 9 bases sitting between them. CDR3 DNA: TGTGCCAGCAGCCAGGACGTTAGCTCTGGAAACACCATATATTTT. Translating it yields CASSQDVSSGNTIYF.